Listed below are T cell receptor beta chains from one sample, sequenced in a study of technical replicates of blood from a few donors. Only in-frame clones appear in the TCRdb table, and some are missing; sequencing was by immunoSEQ multiplex PCR. The sample consists of 100,000 or so clones, 90% to 97% of them appearing once. What was sequenced was T cells isolated from PBMCs. These receptors were obtained from a human donor in good health. Each CDR3 is given with its conserved first and last residue. D genes are given only for firm matches. Part of the rows lack a size; the others show once, few, many or a class for expanded clones.

TRBD2	TRBV5-1	-	TRBJ2-3	TGCGCCAGCAGCCTAGGACTAGCGGGAGTTTCTAGCACAGATACGCAGTATTTT	CASSLGLAGVSSTDTQYF
TRBD1	TRBV6-1	-	TRBJ1-3	TGTGCCAGCAGCGAAGACAGGGAGATTGGAAACACCATATATTTT	CASSEDREIGNTIYF
-	TRBV6-1	-	TRBJ1-2	TGTGCCAGCAGTGAATACGGGGACATCTCATATGGCTACACCTTC	CASSEYGDISYGYTF
-	TRBV28	-	TRBJ1-5	TGTGCCAGCAGTTTCAGGGCAGGGCCGCCCCAGCATTTT	CASSFRAGPPQHF
TRBD2	TRBV6-4	-	TRBJ2-1	TGTGCCAGCAGCGAACTAGCGGGGGGTTACAATGAGCAGTTCTTC	CASSELAGGYNEQFF
-	TRBV28	once	TRBJ2-1	TGTGCCAGCAGTTTAGGTCGAGTCAATGAGCAGTTCTTC	CASSLGRVNEQFF
TRBD2	TRBV11-2	-	TRBJ2-1	TGTGCCAGCAGGTTAGCGGGAGCCTACAATGAGCAGTTCTTC	CASRLAGAYNEQFF
-	TRBV7-9	once	TRBJ1-4	TGTGCCAGCAGCTTATTACAGGGTAATGAAAAACTGTTTTTT	CASSLLQGNEKLFF
-	TRBV11-3	-	TRBJ2-7	TGTGCCAGCAGCTTTACCGGGTTATCCTACGAGCAGTACTTC	CASSFTGLSYEQYF
-	TRBV27	-	TRBJ2-3	TGTGCCAGCAGGCGGAGATTGGTACGAAGCACAGATACGCAGTATTTT	CASRRRLVRSTDTQYF
TRBD2	TRBV28	-	TRBJ2-1	TGTGCCAGCAGAAACGGGACTAGCGGATACAATGAGCAGTTCTTC	CASRNGTSGYNEQFF
-	TRBV7-6	-	TRBJ2-5	TGTGCCAGCAGCTTAGGTGGGGGAGGAGAGACCCAGTACTTC	CASSLGGGGETQYF
-	TRBV16	-	TRBJ1-1	TGTGCCAGCAGCCAATCCAGGAACACTGAAGCTTTCTTT	CASSQSRNTEAFF
-	TRBV4-1	once	TRBJ2-5	TGCGCCAGCAGCCAAGCTATCCAAGAGACCCAGTACTTC	CASSQAIQETQYF
-	TRBV18	-	TRBJ2-7	TGTGCCAGCTCACCCTCCGGGACACCAGGATTGTACGAGCAGTACTTC	CASSPSGTPGLYEQYF
-	TRBV6-5	-	TRBJ1-1	TGTGCCAGCAGTTACGAGAGGGTGAACACTGAAGCTTTCTTT	CASSYERVNTEAFF
TRBD2	TRBV9	-	TRBJ2-1	TGTGCCAGCAGCGGACGTAGCGGGAGGGCGACCTACAATGAGCAGTTCTTC	CASSGRSGRATYNEQFF
-	TRBV14	-	TRBJ2-2	TGTGCCAGCAGCCAAGACAAAATCCGGGACTGGAACACCGGGGAGCTGTTTTTT	CASSQDKIRDWNTGELFF
TRBD2	TRBV7-3	-	TRBJ2-3	TGTGCCAGCAGCTTAACGGGACTAGAGTCAGATACGCAGTATTTT	CASSLTGLESDTQYF
-	TRBV10-3	-	TRBJ1-2	TGTGCCATCAGTGAGGCGACAGACTATGGCTACACCTTC	CAISEATDYGYTF
TRBD2	TRBV4-2	-	TRBJ2-1	TGTGCCAGCAGCCAAGTCTCCGGGACTAGCGGGGGTAATGAGCAGTTCTTC	CASSQVSGTSGGNEQFF
-	TRBV28	-	TRBJ1-2	TGTGCCAGCAGTTTCCCGGGTCCAAACTATGGCTACACCTTC	CASSFPGPNYGYTF
TRBD2	TRBV7-2	-	TRBJ2-7	TGTGCCAGCAGCTTAGGAGGAGCGGGATCCAGCTACGAGCAGTACTTC	CASSLGGAGSSYEQYF
TRBD2	TRBV7-3	-	TRBJ2-1	TGTGCCAGCAGCAAAATGGATTTAGCGGGAGCGACTGAGCAGTTCTTC	CASSKMDLAGATEQFF
TRBD2	TRBV7-2	-	TRBJ2-3	TGTGCCAGCAGCCCCCAGGGACTAGCAGATACGCAGTATTTT	CASSPQGLADTQYF
-	TRBV5-1	-	TRBJ2-7	TGCGCCAGCAGCTTGGAGCAGGAACTCTCCTACGAGCAGTACTTC	CASSLEQELSYEQYF
-	TRBV7-3	-	TRBJ1-1	TGTGCCAGCAGCTTAGGGGGCCCTAGGAACACTGAAGCTTTCTTT	CASSLGGPRNTEAFF
-	TRBV5-6	-	TRBJ2-1	TGTGCCAGCAGCTCCTCGGAGGTGTATGAGCAGTTCTTC	CASSSSEVYEQFF
-	TRBV6-6	-	TRBJ2-5	TGTGCCAGCAGTTACCCGGGTGGACAAGAGACCCAGTACTTC	CASSYPGGQETQYF
-	TRBV13	-	TRBJ2-1	TGTGCCAGCAGCTTAGACGTCGGGGGAGTCTCCTACAATGAGCAGTTCTTC	CASSLDVGGVSYNEQFF
-	TRBV2	-	TRBJ1-5	TGTGCCAGCAAGCTCTCCAGGGAGGAGGGACAGCCCCAGCATTTT	CASKLSREEGQPQHF
TRBD2	TRBV7-2	-	TRBJ2-3	TGTGCCAGCAGCTTAGGATGGCGGGAGGGCACAGATACGCAGTATTTT	CASSLGWREGTDTQYF
-	TRBV7-6	-	TRBJ1-3	TGTGCCAGCAGCTTATATAGGCAGGGCGCGCCCTCTGGAAACACCATATATTTT	CASSLYRQGAPSGNTIYF
-	TRBV5-1	-	TRBJ1-4	TGCGCCAGCAGTCGGGGTGTGAGGGAAAAACTGTTTTTT	CASSRGVREKLFF